The T cell receptor beta chain described here comes from a study of blood T cell repertoires in COVID-19. Looking at the study overall: Whether acute or convalescent, the COVID-19 samples came from the United States, Italy and Spain. T cells, B-cell-depleted T cells, or PBMCs supplied cDNA or gDNA.

In the study's own analysis: Reference gene primers were amplified, and this amplification served to estimate nucleated cell counts. TCRdb's table, derived via immunoSEQ multiplex PCR, lists solely in-frame clones and lacks some. The DNA gave D and trimming, while V, J and clone size come from that table. The table shows some 99,000 clones, with 70% to 90% occurring only once. The Seattle patients joined while their infection was active and were tracked longitudinally afterward. V dropped 3 bases and J dropped 1 base, with 18 bases sitting between them. The germline V gene encodes CDR1 GTSNPN and CDR2 SVGIG (reference sequence). CDR3 length: 16 residues.

Sequences were obtained from peripheral blood. The source of this sequence is a human donor with COVID-19, enrolled during active disease. The donor label of this sample is uncertain. The chain links TRBV30 to TRBJ1-1, with D possibly being TRBD1 (6 bases). Here the CDR3 DNA reads TGTGCCTGGAGGGAACCCATGGGACACTGGAACACTGAAGCTTTCTTT. It specifies CAWREPMGHWNTEAFF. Complete variable domain (other parts from reference TRBV30 and TRBJ1-1): SQTIHQWPATLVQPVGSPLSLECTVEGTSNPNLYWYRQAAGRGLQLLFYSVGIGQISSEVPQNLSASRPQDRQFILSSKKLLLSDSGFYLCAWREPMGHWNTEAFFGQGTRLTVV.